One sample yielded the 16 T cell receptor beta chains listed below, sequenced in a study of identical twins. Via MiXCR, TCRdb re-called the 5' RACE reads, giving one row per CDR3 protein. The data contain more than 600,000 distinct CDR3 sequences, 18% of them seen just once; the ten biggest clones take up around 13%. This sample was shared with a second study, whose subject was T cells expressing NK-cell markers.

Sequenced: PBMCs. These receptors originate from a woman between 18 and 29 years old in good health.

V is TRBV7-2 and J is TRBJ2-7, with TRBD2 as a possible D gene (7 bases). The CDR3 totals 12 residues. V was clipped by 6 bases and J by 7 bases, with 13 bases between them. Germline assignment: CDR1 SGHTA and CDR2 FQGNSA. CDR3 nucleotides: TGTGCCAGCAGAAGGGGGGGGGAGGAGCAGTACTTC. Protein: CASRRGGEEQYF.

The V and J genes are TRBV5-1 and TRBJ2-3, with TRBD1 matching over 9 bases. Germline trimming cut 4 bases from V and 1 base from J; bases unmatched to any gene: 10. CDR1 and CDR2 from the germline V gene are SGHRS and YFSETQ. The CDR3 has 17 amino acids. The CDR3 spells CASSRQTGGTGTDTQYF. CDR3 bases: TGCGCCAGCAGCCGACAAACAGGGGGCACGGGCACAGATACGCAGTATTTT. The variable domain in full, completed from reference TRBV5-1 and TRBJ2-3, reads KAGVTQTPRYLIKTRGQQVTLSCSPISGHRSVSWYQQTPGQGLQFLFEYFSETQRNKGNFPGRFSGRQFSNSRSEMNVSTLELGDSALYLCASSRQTGGTGTDTQYFGPGTRLTVL.

This clonotype showed up just a few times. V is TRBV6-1 and J is TRBJ1-4; 7 bases align to TRBD1. Germline V gene sequence: CDR1 MNHNS, CDR2 SASEGT. The CDR3 sequence is 15 residues long. V lost 6 bases and J lost 8; bases outside the gene matches: 12. The CDR3 region has the DNA TGTGCCAGCAGCCCAGGAGGGGGCAGGGGCGAAAAACTGTTTTTT. It codes for CASSPGGGRGEKLFF.

This chain links TRBV30 with TRBJ2-7; TRBD2 matches 13 bases. Germline-derived CDR1 and CDR2 are GTSNPN and SVGIG (reference sequence). With V trimmed by 2 bases and J by 4 bases, 5 bases remained unmatched. The CDR3 totals 15 residues. In DNA form, the CDR3 reads TGTGCCTGGAGTAAGACTAGCGGGAGGATGTACGAGCAGTACTTC. Translating gives CAWSKTSGRMYEQYF.

V gene TRBV12-3 or TRBV12-4 combines with J gene TRBJ1-1; maybe TRBD1 (6 bases). The CDR3 totals 12 residues. V lost 5 bases to trimming and J lost 8 bases, with 12 bases between them. CDR3 protein: CASSVGQGEAFF. CDR3 DNA sequence: TGTGCCAGCAGTGTAGGGCAGGGGGAAGCTTTCTTT.

The CDR3 nucleotides are TGCAGTGCTAGAGAGGACAGGGGGTGGTACGAGCAGTACTTC. The encoded protein is CSAREDRGWYEQYF. The chain employs TRBV20-1 and TRBJ2-7; TRBD1 matches at 10 bases. The CDR3 is made up of 14 amino acids. V lost 0 bases to trimming and J lost 4 bases; unmatched junction nucleotides: 3. Germline lookup yields CDR1 DFQATT and CDR2 SNEGSKA (reference sequence).

The rearrangement uses TRBV6-2 or TRBV6-3 and TRBJ2-1; D is possibly TRBD2 (5 bases). The germline gives CDR1 MNHEY, CDR2 SVGEGT. The CDR3 extends over 16 amino acids. Trimming removed 4 bases from V and 6 bases from J, with 19 bases in between. The CDR3 nucleotides read TGTGCCAGCAGTTTCCCCACTAGGATTTTTCGCAATGAGCAGTTCTTC. As protein: CASSFPTRIFRNEQFF.

The chain has TRBV18 and TRBJ2-7, with TRBD2 as a possible D gene (6 bases). The CDR3 sequence is 13 residues long. Germline CDR1 is KGHSH and CDR2 is LQKENI. Trimming cost V 4 bases and J 7 bases, with 14 bases left between them. In nucleotides, the CDR3 is TGTGCCAGCTCACGGGTTGGAGGGGATGAGCAGTACTTC. As protein: CASSRVGGDEQYF. Based on the CDR3 plus reference TRBV18 and TRBJ2-7, the full variable domain is NAGVMQNPRHLVRRRGQEARLRCSPMKGHSHVYWYRQLPEEGLKFMVYLQKENIIDESGMPKERFSAEFPKEGPSILRIQQVVRGDSAAYFCASSRVGGDEQYFGPGTRLTVT.

This rearrangement joins TRBV5-4 to TRBJ2-2, with TRBD1 identical over 7 bases. Unmatched junction bases numbered 11, after V lost 4 bases and J lost 5 bases. From germline, CDR1 is SGHNT and CDR2 YYREEE (reference sequence). The CDR3 is 16 residues long. The CDR3 nucleotides are TGTGCCAGCAGCAGAAACAGGGGATCAGTTACCGGGGAGCTGTTTTTT. Translation: CASSRNRGSVTGELFF.

This clonotype was seen a handful of times. The V and J genes are TRBV7-6 and TRBJ2-3; D remains ambiguous. The CDR3 has 15 residues. V lost 2 bases and J lost 1, with 10 bases in between. Germline V gene lookup returns CDR1 SGHVS and CDR2 FNYEAQ. The CDR3 region is CASSLRPLGTDTQYF. CDR3 in DNA: TGTGCCAGCAGCTTACGTCCACTTGGCACAGATACGCAGTATTTT. Using reference TRBV7-6 and TRBJ2-3 for the parts outside the CDR3, the full variable domain is GAGVSQSPRYKVTKRGQDVALRCDPISGHVSLYWYRQALGQGPEFLTYFNYEAQQDKSGLPNDRFSAERPEGSISTLTIQRTEQRDSAMYRCASSLRPLGTDTQYFGPGTRLTVL.

This rearrangement joins TRBV5-1 to TRBJ2-5; D might be TRBD1 (6 bases). The CDR3 runs to 14 residues. Germline loops: CDR1 SGHRS, CDR2 YFSETQ. V dropped 5 bases and J dropped 5 bases, with 16 bases sitting between them. CDR3 sequence: CASSLSLGQETQYF. CDR3 in DNA: TGCGCCAGCAGTTTGAGCCTAGGACAGGAGACCCAGTACTTC.

This chain joins TRBV4-2 and TRBJ2-1; no clear D gene. Germline V lookup: CDR1 LGHNA, CDR2 YNFKEQ. The length of the CDR3 is 15 residues. V lost 3 bases and J lost 3, with 12 bases in between. CDR3 in amino acids: CASSHPGPGYNEQFF. Written as DNA, the CDR3 is TGTGCCAGCAGCCATCCCGGGCCGGGCTACAATGAGCAGTTCTTC.

This clonotype was observed a handful of times. This rearrangement joins TRBV12-3 or TRBV12-4 to TRBJ2-1; D remains unclear. V lost 7 bases and J 10 bases, leaving 8 bases between the germline ends. The CDR3 loop spans 10 amino acids. CDR3 in amino acids: CASITQEQFF. In nucleotides, the CDR3 is TGTGCCAGCATCACGCAGGAGCAGTTCTTC.

The chain is built from TRBV6-5 and TRBJ2-3; the D is unclear. CDR3 size: 14 residues. Germline assignment: CDR1 MNHEY and CDR2 SVGAGI. Trimming removed 2 bases from V and 4 bases from J, with 10 bases in between. The CDR3 nucleotides are TGTGCCAGCAGTTACCTTGACTTTCCAGATACGCAGTATTTT. This gives the protein CASSYLDFPDTQYF.

V is TRBV9 and J is TRBJ1-1; D is unresolved. This CDR3 has 12 amino acids. Deletions cut 3 bases from V and 4 bases from J, with 7 bases between. Germline V gene data show CDR1 as SGDLS and CDR2 as YYNGEE. CDR3: CASSDTRTEAFF. The CDR3 nucleotides are TGTGCCAGCAGCGATACACGCACTGAAGCTTTCTTT.

This chain connects TRBV5-1 to TRBJ2-7; D may match TRBD1 or TRBD2 (5 bases each). V was cut by 0 bases and J by 6 bases, with 22 bases left in between. The CDR3 covers 17 residues. The germline V gene encodes CDR1 SGHRS and CDR2 YFSETQ. CDR3 sequence: CASSLVGPPGPQGEQYF. Written as DNA, the CDR3 is TGCGCCAGCAGCTTGGTTGGGCCCCCGGGACCCCAGGGCGAGCAGTACTTC.